Listed below are T cell receptor beta chains from one sample, sequenced in a study of human T cells and chemical hapten exposure. TCRdb re-called the RACE reads through MiXCR, storing one row per CDR3 protein. This table has around 75,000 distinct CDR3 sequences, approximately 12% appearing once. The specimen was whole blood, collected in connection with sensitization to the hapten diphenylcyclopropenone (DPC). The receptors were sampled from an older woman with alopecia areata. Some clones in this sample may be carry-over from other donors' samples. Each CDR3 is given with its conserved first and last residue. A D gene is named only where the DNA matches it firmly. The size field is filled for only some rows; it gives once, few, many or a size class.

J: TRBJ2-1; D: NA; size: NA; V: TRBV5-1; CDR3: CASSLGLGPPEEEQFF; DNA: TGCGCCAGCAGCTTGGGGTTAGGACCTCCCGAAGAAGAGCAGTTCTTC
J: TRBJ2-5; D: TRBD1; size: NA; V: TRBV27; CDR3: CASSCNRGETQYF; DNA: TGTGCCAGCAGCTGCAACAGGGGTGAGACCCAGTACTTC
J: TRBJ1-2; D: TRBD1; size: many; V: TRBV20-1; CDR3: CSALRDRGYGYTF; DNA: TGCAGTGCTCTTCGGGACAGGGGGTATGGCTACACCTTC
J: TRBJ2-2; D: NA; size: few; V: TRBV6-1; CDR3: CASSGRPNTGELFF; DNA: TGTGCCAGCAGTGGACGACCGAACACCGGGGAGCTGTTTTTT
J: TRBJ2-1; D: NA; size: NA; V: TRBV11-2; CDR3: CASSQGTFNEQFF; DNA: TGTGCCAGCAGTCAGGGGACGTTCAATGAGCAGTTCTTC
J: TRBJ1-1; D: NA; size: many; V: TRBV3-1; CDR3: CASSLQQGTEAFF; DNA: TGTGCCAGCAGCCTTCAACAGGGAACTGAAGCTTTCTTT
J: TRBJ2-6; D: NA; size: many; V: TRBV7-9; CDR3: CASSLGLAGANVLTF; DNA: TGTGCCAGCAGCCTGGGATTGGCTGGGGCCAACGTCCTGACTTTC
J: TRBJ2-7; D: NA; size: many; V: TRBV19; CDR3: CASSPRGVDEQYF; DNA: TGTGCCAGTAGCCCCCGTGGGGTCGACGAGCAGTACTTC
J: TRBJ2-1; D: NA; size: many; V: TRBV29-1; CDR3: CSVEGYNEQFF; DNA: TGCAGCGTTGAAGGGTACAATGAGCAGTTCTTC
J: TRBJ1-2; D: NA; size: NA; V: TRBV19; CDR3: CASSIAGNYGYTF; DNA: TGTGCCAGTAGTATCGCCGGCAACTATGGCTACACCTTC
J: TRBJ1-4; D: TRBD1; size: many; V: TRBV6-1; CDR3: CASRPRTGGEKLFF; DNA: TGTGCCAGCAGGCCTAGGACAGGCGGGGAGAAACTGTTTTTT
J: TRBJ2-3; D: TRBD2; size: few; V: TRBV3-1; CDR3: CASSQGLAGGIDTQYF; DNA: TGTGCCAGCAGCCAGGGACTAGCGGGGGGTATAGATACGCAGTATTTT
J: TRBJ1-6; D: NA; size: NA; V: TRBV20-1; CDR3: CSASSQPYNSPLHF; DNA: TGCAGTGCTAGTTCACAGCCCTATAATTCACCCCTCCACTTT
J: TRBJ2-3; D: NA; size: NA; V: TRBV14; CDR3: CASSQVGSWADTQYF; DNA: TGTGCCAGCAGCCAAGTGGGTAGCTGGGCAGATACGCAGTATTTT
J: TRBJ1-2; D: NA; size: many; V: TRBV4-2; CDR3: CASSQDRRNYGYTF; DNA: TGTGCCAGCAGCCAAGACAGGAGAAACTATGGCTACACCTTC
J: TRBJ1-2; D: NA; size: few; V: TRBV18; CDR3: CASSPAGSERGPHYGYTF; DNA: TGTGCCAGCTCACCCGCGGGATCGGAACGGGGACCGCACTATGGCTACACCTTC
J: TRBJ2-3; D: TRBD2; size: many; V: TRBV11-2; CDR3: CASTLGLAVGDTQYF; DNA: TGTGCCAGCACCTTGGGACTAGCTGTTGGAGATACGCAGTATTTT
J: TRBJ1-1; D: TRBD1; size: many; V: TRBV5-1; CDR3: CASSLTGEISAEAFF; DNA: TGCGCCAGCAGCCTGACAGGGGAGATATCTGCTGAAGCTTTCTTT
J: TRBJ1-1; D: NA; size: few; V: TRBV27; CDR3: CASSRGVGNTEAFF; DNA: TGTGCCAGCAGTAGGGGTGTGGGGAACACTGAAGCTTTCTTT
J: TRBJ1-2; D: NA; size: NA; V: TRBV4-1; CDR3: CASSQGVGGGYGYTF; DNA: TGCGCCAGCAGCCAAGGAGTTGGAGGGGGCTATGGCTACACCTTC
J: TRBJ2-2; D: NA; size: NA; V: TRBV9; CDR3: CASSVSSQGTGELFF; DNA: TGTGCCAGCAGCGTATCAAGTCAGGGCACCGGGGAGCTGTTTTTT
J: TRBJ1-2; D: TRBD1; size: many; V: TRBV4-1; CDR3: CASSLRRDRDFYGYTF; DNA: TGCGCCAGCAGCCTAAGGCGGGACAGGGACTTCTATGGCTACACCTTC
J: TRBJ2-3; D: TRBD2; size: many; V: TRBV7-6; CDR3: CASSLGGLDRADTQYF; DNA: TGTGCCAGCAGCTTAGGGGGACTAGACCGGGCAGATACGCAGTATTTT
J: TRBJ1-3; D: NA; size: many; V: TRBV20-1; CDR3: CSASVLSGNTIYF; DNA: TGCAGTGCTAGCGTCCTCTCTGGAAACACCATATATTTT
J: TRBJ1-2; D: TRBD1; size: NA; V: TRBV5-1; CDR3: CASSQSPGQGAGYTF; DNA: TGCGCCAGCAGCCAAAGCCCGGGACAGGGGGCTGGCTACACCTTC
J: TRBJ2-3; D: NA; size: many; V: TRBV10-1; CDR3: CASSDSTESTDTQYF; DNA: TGCGCCAGCAGCGACTCGACAGAGAGCACAGATACGCAGTATTTT
J: TRBJ2-7; D: NA; size: many; V: TRBV20-1; CDR3: CSAREPPGQSYEQYF; DNA: TGCAGTGCTAGAGAGCCTCCAGGGCAGTCCTACGAGCAGTACTTC
J: TRBJ2-3; D: NA; size: many; V: TRBV7-2; CDR3: CASSPGLDTQYF; DNA: TGTGCCAGCAGCCCGGGGTTAGATACGCAGTATTTT
J: TRBJ2-1; D: NA; size: few; V: TRBV19; CDR3: CASSIQGSSYNEQFF; DNA: TGTGCCAGTAGTATCCAGGGGAGCTCCTACAATGAGCAGTTCTTC
J: TRBJ2-7; D: TRBD2; size: NA; V: TRBV20-1; CDR3: CSAPTGGRDEQYF; DNA: TGCAGTGCTCCTACGGGGGGGCGGGACGAGCAGTACTTC
J: TRBJ1-5; D: NA; size: few; V: TRBV12-2; CDR3: CASRFSRVNQPQHF; DNA: TGTGCAAGTCGCTTTAGTAGGGTCAATCAGCCCCAGCATTTT
J: TRBJ2-2; D: NA; size: many; V: TRBV20-1; CDR3: CSALEGHLRGELFF; DNA: TGCAGTGCTCTGGAGGGACATCTCCGCGGGGAGCTGTTTTTT
J: TRBJ2-2; D: TRBD1; size: NA; V: TRBV5-4; CDR3: CASSLRTGENTGELFF; DNA: TGTGCCAGCAGCTTAAGGACAGGAGAGAACACCGGGGAGCTGTTTTTT
J: TRBJ2-2; D: NA; size: few; V: TRBV3-1; CDR3: CASSPWETGELFF; DNA: TGTGCCAGCAGCCCCTGGGAGACCGGGGAGCTGTTTTTT
J: TRBJ2-7; D: TRBD2; size: few; V: TRBV5-5; CDR3: CASSLASGGRPYEQYF; DNA: TGTGCCAGCAGCTTGGCCTCGGGAGGGAGGCCCTACGAGCAGTACTTC
J: TRBJ1-5; D: NA; size: many; V: TRBV12-3/TRBV12-4; CDR3: CASSSTRDGYNQPQHF; DNA: TGTGCCAGCAGTTCGACCCGGGACGGATACAATCAGCCCCAGCATTTT
J: TRBJ2-7; D: TRBD2; size: NA; V: TRBV20-1; CDR3: CSAVAGGPRYEQYF; DNA: TGCAGTGCTGTAGCGGGGGGGCCTCGATACGAGCAGTACTTC
J: TRBJ2-3; D: TRBD2; size: NA; V: TRBV29-1; CDR3: CSVEVGGTDTQYF; DNA: TGCAGCGTTGAAGTCGGGGGGACAGATACGCAGTATTTT
J: TRBJ2-7; D: TRBD1; size: few; V: TRBV5-1; CDR3: CASSATGGPYEQYF; DNA: TGCGCCAGCAGCGCGACAGGGGGACCCTACGAGCAGTACTTC
J: TRBJ2-7; D: NA; size: few; V: TRBV9; CDR3: CASSTGLTYEQYF; DNA: TGTGCCAGCAGTACAGGGTTGACCTACGAGCAGTACTTC
J: TRBJ2-1; D: TRBD1; size: few; V: TRBV3-1; CDR3: CASSHTGAGNEQFF; DNA: TGTGCCAGCAGCCACACAGGGGCGGGCAATGAGCAGTTCTTC
J: TRBJ2-1; D: NA; size: many; V: TRBV5-1; CDR3: CASKAAAYTGEQFF; DNA: TGCGCCAGCAAAGCGGCGGCCTACACGGGTGAGCAGTTCTTC
J: TRBJ1-1; D: NA; size: many; V: TRBV27; CDR3: CASGTRRPNTEAFF; DNA: TGTGCCAGTGGGACGCGGAGACCGAACACTGAAGCTTTCTTT
J: TRBJ1-1; D: NA; size: NA; V: TRBV12-3/TRBV12-4; CDR3: CASSSPELAEAFF; DNA: TGTGCCAGCAGTTCCCCCGAGCTGGCTGAAGCTTTCTTT
J: TRBJ2-7; D: TRBD2; size: many; V: TRBV29-1; CDR3: CSVTTSGLSYEQYF; DNA: TGCAGCGTCACGACTAGCGGGCTCTCCTACGAGCAGTACTTC
J: TRBJ2-5; D: NA; size: many; V: TRBV7-7; CDR3: CASSLTRDQETQYF; DNA: TGTGCTAGCAGCTTAACCAGGGACCAAGAGACCCAGTACTTC
J: TRBJ2-7; D: TRBD1; size: NA; V: TRBV9; CDR3: CASSVDLGKGDRAYEQYF; DNA: TGTGCCAGCAGCGTAGATTTAGGGAAAGGGGACAGGGCGTACGAGCAGTACTTC
J: TRBJ1-4; D: TRBD1; size: NA; V: TRBV5-1; CDR3: CASSAQQGTANEKLFF; DNA: TGCGCCAGCAGCGCCCAACAGGGGACGGCTAATGAAAAACTGTTTTTT